The entry below describes one T cell receptor (beta chain). What it binds is unknown. The TCRbeta library was prepared with unique molecular identifiers. TCRdb called the PCR reads again in MiXCR, with one record for every CDR3 protein. The repertoire includes roughly 340,000 distinct CDR3 sequences, 15% to 20% of them detected once, and about 41% sits in the top ten. These data belong to a study of T-cell reconstitution after alpha-beta-depleted transplantation in children. Study-level results: Day-60 TCRbeta diversity that was high in some patients was derived from surviving recipient T cells and thymic progenitors. Newly made T cells mostly supplied T-cell counts and diversity one year after transplant.

The sample in question was PBMCs, mostly from graft donor cells, obtained 360 days after TCRalphabeta/CD19-depleted stem cell transplant. This sequence was found in a male patient between 2 and 9 years old who had a stem cell transplant for acute lymphoblastic leukemia, so the T cells may come from the graft donor.

In DNA, the CDR3 is TGTGCCAGCAGCCTCCGGGACAGGGATTTTGGAGAGACCCAGTACTTC. Protein sequence: CASSLRDRDFGETQYF. The chain is built from TRBV3-1 and TRBJ2-5, with 9 bases fitting TRBD1. Germline V gives CDR1 LGHDT, CDR2 YNNKEL (reference sequence). Trimming removed 4 bases from V and 4 bases from J; junction bases left unmatched: 10. The CDR3 is 16 amino acids.